Listed here are 10 T cell receptor beta chains from one sample, sequenced in a study of CD8 T cells in ankylosing spondylitis. Findings and limits, study-wide: Seven to nine highly homologous variants formed a TCR beta motif that appeared characteristic of ankylosing spondylitis blood.

These receptors' antigens are unknown. TCRdb independently ran MiXCR on the 5' RACE reads; one entry per CDR3 protein. The sample carries about 420,000 distinct CDR3 sequences, around 22% recorded once. Sequenced sample: blood, either unsorted or a sorted T cell fraction (not recorded which). Receptors were obtained from a male donor with ankylosing spondylitis.

The J gene is TRBJ2-1, the V gene TRBV9; TRBD2 agrees at 8 bases. The germline CDR1 and CDR2 sequences are SGDLS and YYNGEE. After removal of 0 bases from V and 7 bases from J, the junction contained 6 bases not matched to a gene. The CDR3 consists of 15 residues. The CDR3, as DNA: TGTGCCAGCAGCGTAGGAGCGGGAGTGGGAAATGAGCAGTTCTTC. Translated, it gives CASSVGAGVGNEQFF.

This rearrangement joins TRBV10-3 to TRBJ2-6, with D perhaps TRBD1 (5 bases). Trimming removed 7 bases at V and 0 bases at J, with 16 bases between. The CDR3 loop spans 17 amino acids. Per germline, CDR1 ENHRY and CDR2 SYGVKD. The CDR3 sequence is CAITVTGPDSGANVLTF. The CDR3 coding sequence is TGTGCCATCACCGTTACAGGACCCGACTCTGGGGCCAACGTCCTGACTTTC.

This clonotype was seen only a few times. The chain carries TRBV20-1 and TRBJ1-1, with unresolved D. CDR1 is DFQATT and CDR2 is SNEGSKA in the germline V gene (reference sequence). V shed 3 bases and J shed 7 bases, with 9 bases lying between them. There are 11 residues in the CDR3. Written as DNA, the CDR3 is TGCAGTGCTAGGAGGCAGAATGAAGCTTTCTTT. As protein: CSARRQNEAFF.

This clonotype was detected a few times. Here the CDR3 DNA reads TGTGCCAGCAGTTACCCGAATAGAGCGGATTATGGCTACACCTTC. Residues: CASSYPNRADYGYTF. V usage is TRBV6-2 or TRBV6-3 and J usage is TRBJ1-2, with D unclear. V was trimmed by 2 bases and J by 5 bases, leaving 15 bases between them. From germline, CDR1 is MNHEY and CDR2 SVGEGT. The CDR3 is 15 residues long.

V usage is TRBV5-1 and J usage is TRBJ2-2; D is uncertain. Trimming removed 7 bases from V and 4 bases from J, with 20 bases in between. Germline CDR1 is SGHRS and CDR2 is YFSETQ. This CDR3 comprises 16 residues. Here the CDR3 reads CASSLKERVVTGELFF. The CDR3 nucleotides read TGCGCCAGCTCCCTCAAAGAACGCGTGGTCACCGGGGAGCTGTTTTTT.

This chain joins TRBV6-1 and TRBJ1-5; no firm D call. The germline V gene encodes CDR1 MNHNS and CDR2 SASEGT. This CDR3 spans 13 amino acids. V was shortened by 1 base and J by 4 bases, with 5 bases between the two germline ends. CDR3 region: CASSEGWNQPQHF. The CDR3 region has the DNA TGTGCCAGCAGTGAAGGGTGGAATCAGCCCCAGCATTTT.

This clonotype was counted at least ten times. The chain recombines TRBV5-1 with TRBJ2-1, with TRBD1 as a possible D gene (6 bases). There are 15 residues in the CDR3. V was cut by 4 bases and J by 5 bases, with 16 bases left in between. Germline values: CDR1 SGHRS, CDR2 YFSETQ. As DNA, the CDR3 is TGCGCCAGCAGCCCCGGCCAGGGGATCCACAATGAGCAGTTCTTC. It is translated as CASSPGQGIHNEQFF.

V is TRBV12-3 or TRBV12-4 and J is TRBJ2-7; D unresolved. Between the trimmed V and J ends, which lost 5 bases and 3 bases, there was a span of 17 bases. This CDR3 region has 15 residues. The CDR3 region has the DNA TGTGCCAGCAGTACGACCAACTCCCTGAGCTACGAGCAGTACTTC. Translation: CASSTTNSLSYEQYF.

In its sample, this clonotype was seen a few times. This rearrangement joins TRBV4-3 to TRBJ1-1, with D perhaps matching TRBD1 (6 bases). V was shortened by 4 bases and J by 0 bases, with 9 bases between the two germline ends. CDR3 length: 14 residues. Germline V gene data show CDR1 as LGHNA and CDR2 as YSLEER. CDR3 in amino acids: CASSLHRVNTEAFF. The CDR3 nucleotides are TGCGCCAGCAGCCTTCACAGGGTGAACACTGAAGCTTTCTTT.

The chain has TRBV5-1 and TRBJ2-7; the D is unclear. The CDR3 is made up of 13 amino acids. CDR1 is SGHRS and CDR2 is YFSETQ in the germline V gene. Trimming stripped 0 bases from V and 4 bases from J, with 8 bases between. CDR3 bases: TGCGCCAGCAGCTTGGCGCCAGAGTACGAGCAGTACTTC. It yields the protein CASSLAPEYEQYF.